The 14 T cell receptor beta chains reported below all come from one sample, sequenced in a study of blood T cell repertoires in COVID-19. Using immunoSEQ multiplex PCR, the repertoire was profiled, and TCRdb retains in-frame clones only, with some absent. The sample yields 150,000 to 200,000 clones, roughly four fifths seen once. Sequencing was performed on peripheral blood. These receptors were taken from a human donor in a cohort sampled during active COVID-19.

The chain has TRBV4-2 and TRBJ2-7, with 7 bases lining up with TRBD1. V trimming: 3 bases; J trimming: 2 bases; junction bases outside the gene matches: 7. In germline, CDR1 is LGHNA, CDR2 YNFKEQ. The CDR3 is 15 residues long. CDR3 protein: CASSQDGQAAYEQYF. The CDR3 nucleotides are TGTGCCAGCAGCCAGGATGGACAGGCGGCCTACGAGCAGTACTTC.

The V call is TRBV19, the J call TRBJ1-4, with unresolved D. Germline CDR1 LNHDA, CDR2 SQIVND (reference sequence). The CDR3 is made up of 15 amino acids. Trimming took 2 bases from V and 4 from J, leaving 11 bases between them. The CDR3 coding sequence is TGTGCCAGTAGTATATCGGCGGCGTATAATGAAAAACTGTTTTTT. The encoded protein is CASSISAAYNEKLFF.

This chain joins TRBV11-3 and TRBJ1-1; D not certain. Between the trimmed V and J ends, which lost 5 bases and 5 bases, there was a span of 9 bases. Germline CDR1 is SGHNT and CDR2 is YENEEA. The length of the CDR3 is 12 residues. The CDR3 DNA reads TGTGCCAGCAGCCAGGAGGGAACTGAAGCTTTCTTT. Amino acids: CASSQEGTEAFF.

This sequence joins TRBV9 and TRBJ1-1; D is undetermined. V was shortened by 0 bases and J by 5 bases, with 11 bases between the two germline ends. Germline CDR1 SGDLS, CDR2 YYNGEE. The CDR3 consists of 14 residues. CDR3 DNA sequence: TGTGCCAGCAGCGTAGTTCTTGGCGGGACTGAAGCTTTCTTT. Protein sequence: CASSVVLGGTEAFF. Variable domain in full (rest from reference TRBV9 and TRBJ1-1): DSGVTQTPKHLITATGQRVTLRCSPRSGDLSVYWYQQSLDQGLQFLIQYYNGEERAKGNILERFSAQQFPDLHSELNLSSLELGDSALYFCASSVVLGGTEAFFGQGTRLTVV.

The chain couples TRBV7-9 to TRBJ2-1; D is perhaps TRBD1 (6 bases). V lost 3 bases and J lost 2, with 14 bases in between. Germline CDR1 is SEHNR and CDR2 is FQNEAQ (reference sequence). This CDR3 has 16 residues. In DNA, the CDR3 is TGTGCCAGCAGCTTTAGCTCGGGACATACCTACAATGAGCAGTTCTTC. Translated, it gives CASSFSSGHTYNEQFF.

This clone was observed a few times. CDR3 sequence reads: CASSYGWNTEAFF. The CDR3, as DNA: TGTGCCAGCAGCTACGGGTGGAACACTGAAGCTTTCTTT. The chain joins TRBV7-9 to TRBJ1-1, with D uncertain. The V end was cut by 4 bases, the J end by 1 base, with 7 bases between. Germline V CDR1 and CDR2: SEHNR, FQNEAQ (reference sequence). This CDR3 contains 13 residues.

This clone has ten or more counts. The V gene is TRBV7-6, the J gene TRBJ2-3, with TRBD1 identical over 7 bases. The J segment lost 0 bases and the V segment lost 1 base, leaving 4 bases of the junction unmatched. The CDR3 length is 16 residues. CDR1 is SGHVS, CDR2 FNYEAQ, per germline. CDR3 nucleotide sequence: TGTGCCAGCAGCTTAGTAGGGGGCCGAAGCACAGATACGCAGTATTTT. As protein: CASSLVGGRSTDTQYF.

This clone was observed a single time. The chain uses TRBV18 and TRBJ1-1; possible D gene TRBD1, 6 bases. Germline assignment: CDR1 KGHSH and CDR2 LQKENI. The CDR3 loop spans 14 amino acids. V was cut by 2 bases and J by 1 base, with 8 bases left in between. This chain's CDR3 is CASSPSTGNTEAFF. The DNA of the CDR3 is TGTGCCAGCTCACCATCGACAGGGAACACTGAAGCTTTCTTT.

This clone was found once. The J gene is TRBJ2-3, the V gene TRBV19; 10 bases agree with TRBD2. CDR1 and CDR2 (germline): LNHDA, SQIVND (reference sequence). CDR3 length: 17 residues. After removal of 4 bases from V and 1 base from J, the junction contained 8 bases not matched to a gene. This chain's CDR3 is CASSRTSGVLGTDTQYF. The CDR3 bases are TGTGCCAGTAGTAGAACTAGCGGGGTCTTGGGCACAGATACGCAGTATTTT.

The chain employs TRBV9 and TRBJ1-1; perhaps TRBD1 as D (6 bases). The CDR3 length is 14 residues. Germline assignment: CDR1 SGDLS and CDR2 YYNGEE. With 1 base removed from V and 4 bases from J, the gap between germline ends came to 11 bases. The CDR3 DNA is TGTGCCAGCAGCGTACGCGGGGGCGCCACTGAAGCTTTCTTT. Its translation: CASSVRGGATEAFF. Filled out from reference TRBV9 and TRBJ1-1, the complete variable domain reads DSGVTQTPKHLITATGQRVTLRCSPRSGDLSVYWYQQSLDQGLQFLIQYYNGEERAKGNILERFSAQQFPDLHSELNLSSLELGDSALYFCASSVRGGATEAFFGQGTRLTVV.

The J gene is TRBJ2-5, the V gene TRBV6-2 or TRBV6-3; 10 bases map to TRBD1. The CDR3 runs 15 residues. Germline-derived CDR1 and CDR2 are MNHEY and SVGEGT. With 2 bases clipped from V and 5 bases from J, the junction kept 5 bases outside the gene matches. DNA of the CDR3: TGTGCCAGCAGTTACGGGACAGGGGACCCGGAGACCCAGTACTTC. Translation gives CASSYGTGDPETQYF.

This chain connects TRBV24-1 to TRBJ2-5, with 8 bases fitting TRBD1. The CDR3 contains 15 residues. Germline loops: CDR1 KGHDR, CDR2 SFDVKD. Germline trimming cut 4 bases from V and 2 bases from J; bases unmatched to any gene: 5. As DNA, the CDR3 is TGTGCCACCAGTGACAGGGGGCGCGGTCAAGAGACCCAGTACTTC. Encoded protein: CATSDRGRGQETQYF.

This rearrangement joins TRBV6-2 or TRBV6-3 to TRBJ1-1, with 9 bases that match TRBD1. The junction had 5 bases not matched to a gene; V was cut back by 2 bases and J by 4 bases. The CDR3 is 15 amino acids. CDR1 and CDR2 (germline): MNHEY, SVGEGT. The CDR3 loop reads CASSYRGQGVTEAFF. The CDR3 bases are TGTGCCAGCAGTTACAGGGGACAGGGAGTCACTGAAGCTTTCTTT.

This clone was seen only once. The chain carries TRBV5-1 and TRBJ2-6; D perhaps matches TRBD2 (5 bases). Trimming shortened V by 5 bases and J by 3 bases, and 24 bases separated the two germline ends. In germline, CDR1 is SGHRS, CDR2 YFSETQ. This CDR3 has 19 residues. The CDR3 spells CASSFDPPVLGIGANVLTF. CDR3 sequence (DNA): TGCGCCAGCAGTTTCGATCCCCCAGTCCTCGGGATTGGGGCCAACGTCCTGACTTTC.